These 27 T cell receptor beta chains share one sample of origin, sequenced in a study of T cell responses to AZD1222 COVID-19 vaccine. Generated by immunoSEQ multiplex PCR, the TCRdb table keeps only in-frame clones and is missing some. The data hold 200,000 or so clones, with about 94% observed a single time. The sequencing used peripheral blood, collected on day 0 of AZD1222 vaccination. The receptor set was obtained from an adult in good health.

The chain combines TRBV19 with TRBJ1-1, with D possibly TRBD1 on 5 matching bases. Trimming left V 10 bases short and J 4 bases short, with 25 bases between. This CDR3 is built from 16 residues. The germline gives CDR1 LNHDA, CDR2 SQIVND (reference sequence). The CDR3 nucleotides read TGTGCCACGTCAACGGGGGTCGTCGCTCGGAGCACTGAAGCTTTCTTT. Residues: CATSTGVVARSTEAFF. The full variable domain, with the rest looked up from reference TRBV19 and TRBJ1-1, is DGGITQSPKYLFRKEGQNVTLSCEQNLNHDAMYWYRQDPGQGLRLIYYSQIVNDFQKGDIAEGYSVSREKKESFPLTVTSAQKNPTAFYLCATSTGVVARSTEAFFGQGTRLTVV.

This clone was recorded once. The chain has TRBV5-4 and TRBJ2-1; possible D gene TRBD2, 6 bases. This CDR3 comprises 16 residues. V dropped 4 bases and J dropped 1 base, with 15 bases sitting between them. Germline CDR1 reads SGHNT; CDR2 reads YYREEE (reference sequence). The CDR3 DNA reads as TGTGCCAGCAGCCCCCCTTCGGGAGCATCCTACAATGAGCAGTTCTTC. Encoded protein: CASSPPSGASYNEQFF.

The chain uses TRBV6-5 and TRBJ2-7, with TRBD2 matching over 9 bases. The V gene's germline CDR1 is MNHEY and CDR2 SVGAGI. This CDR3 region has 15 residues. V lost 6 bases, J lost 5 bases, and 11 bases stayed unmatched. The CDR3 region is CASSRSSGDPHEQYF. The CDR3 DNA reads TGTGCCAGCAGCAGGTCTAGCGGGGACCCCCACGAGCAGTACTTC.

The chain is built from TRBV15 and TRBJ1-6; 9 bases align to TRBD1. The V segment lost 5 bases and the J segment 9 bases; nucleotides outside the gene matches: 8. Looked up from germline, CDR1 is LNHNV and CDR2 is YYDKDF (reference sequence). CDR3 size: 15 residues. CDR3 sequence: CATSGRDRVASPLHF. The CDR3 region has the DNA TGTGCCACCAGCGGCCGGGACAGGGTTGCTTCACCCCTCCACTTT.

The rearrangement uses TRBV18 and TRBJ2-7; 9 bases are shared with TRBD1. The CDR3 totals 16 residues. V lost 2 bases to trimming and J lost 3 bases; unmatched junction nucleotides: 8. CDR1 KGHSH and CDR2 LQKENI come from the germline V gene. The CDR3 sequence is CASSPVTGGASYEQYF. The CDR3 DNA reads as TGTGCCAGCTCACCAGTCACAGGGGGCGCCAGCTACGAGCAGTACTTC.

The chain has TRBV4-1 and TRBJ2-7; D is possibly TRBD2 (6 bases). Germline V lookup: CDR1 MGHRA, CDR2 YSYEKL. The length of the CDR3 is 16 residues. V lost 1 base and J 6 bases, leaving 19 bases between the germline ends. CDR3 sequence: CASSQGILAYGGEQYF. The CDR3 DNA sequence: TGCGCCAGCAGCCAAGGGATACTAGCCTATGGGGGCGAGCAGTACTTC.

The V gene is TRBV29-1, the J gene TRBJ2-2, with a weak D call TRBD1 (5 bases). This CDR3 is 14 amino acids long. Trimming stripped 3 bases from V and 6 bases from J, with 14 bases between. Per germline, CDR1 SQVTM and CDR2 ANQGSEA. CDR3 sequence: CSVDIRASAGELFF. In nucleotides, the CDR3 is TGCAGCGTTGATATCAGGGCGTCCGCCGGGGAGCTGTTTTTT.

The gene calls are TRBV27 and TRBJ1-1; D is uncertain. The CDR3 length is 13 residues. Germline CDR1 MNHEY, CDR2 SMNVEV (reference sequence). V dropped 2 bases and J dropped 3 bases, with 7 bases sitting between them. CDR3 bases: TGTGCCAGCAGTTTAGGGGAATACACTGAAGCTTTCTTT. Its protein is CASSLGEYTEAFF.

The chain is built from TRBV5-6 and TRBJ2-1; the match to TRBD2 covers 10 bases. Germline lookup yields CDR1 SGHDT and CDR2 YYEEEE. V shed 4 bases and J 3 bases; nucleotides not matched to a gene: 4. This CDR3 has 15 residues. The CDR3 here is CASSPGLADYNEQFF. The CDR3 nucleotides read TGTGCCAGCAGCCCCGGACTAGCGGACTACAATGAGCAGTTCTTC.

The V gene is TRBV19, the J gene TRBJ1-5; no clear D gene. The V end lost 3 bases, the J end lost 5 bases, and 11 bases lay between the germline ends. The CDR3 loop spans 14 amino acids. The V gene's germline CDR1 is LNHDA and CDR2 SQIVND (reference sequence). This chain's CDR3 is CASSMRRIDQPQHF. Written as DNA, the CDR3 is TGTGCCAGTAGTATGCGGAGAATCGATCAGCCCCAGCATTTT.

The genes are TRBV13 and TRBJ2-7, with D possibly matching TRBD1 (5 bases). CDR3 length: 17 residues. Germline V gene sequence: CDR1 PRHDT, CDR2 FYEKMQ (reference sequence). V lost 2 bases to trimming and J lost 0 bases, with 17 bases between them. CDR3 region: CASSLSLSGDSSYEQYF. The DNA for the CDR3 is TGTGCCAGCAGCTTATCGCTTTCTGGCGACAGCTCCTACGAGCAGTACTTC. Full variable domain (missing parts from reference TRBV13 and TRBJ2-7): AAGVIQSPRHLIKEKRETATLKCYPIPRHDTVYWYQQGPGQDPQFLISFYEKMQSDKGSIPDRFSAQQFSDYHSELNMSSLELGDSALYFCASSLSLSGDSSYEQYFGPGTRLTVT.

V is TRBV5-6 and J is TRBJ1-5; no definite D call. Germline V lookup: CDR1 SGHDT, CDR2 YYEEEE. This CDR3 has 14 amino acids. The V and J ends lost 4 bases and 6 bases respectively, with 14 bases between them. The CDR3 region has the DNA TGTGCCAGCAGCATCACGGGTGGTGCTCAGCCCCAGCATTTT. Translating gives CASSITGGAQPQHF.

The sample holds one count of this clone. The V call is TRBV4-1, the J call TRBJ1-1; no clear D. The CDR3 extends over 16 amino acids. The V end lost 4 bases, the J end lost 0 bases, and 15 bases lay between the germline ends. The germline gives CDR1 MGHRA, CDR2 YSYEKL. CDR3 region: CASSREGSLMNTEAFF. CDR3 sequence (DNA): TGCGCCAGCAGCCGAGAGGGCAGCCTCATGAACACTGAAGCTTTCTTT.

The gene calls are TRBV29-1 and TRBJ2-7; D is uncertain. CDR3 size: 13 residues. Trimming stripped 0 bases from V and 2 bases from J, with 8 bases between. Germline V lookup: CDR1 SQVTM, CDR2 ANQGSEA. DNA of the CDR3: TGCAGCGTTGAAGATGCCCGGACCTACGAGCAGTACTTC. Protein: CSVEDARTYEQYF.

The chain recombines TRBV28 with TRBJ1-1; TRBD1 matches at 7 bases. CDR1 is MDHEN and CDR2 is SYDVKM in the germline V gene. The CDR3 is 16 amino acids. V shed 5 bases and J 0 bases; nucleotides not matched to a gene: 9. The CDR3 DNA reads as TGTGCCAGCAGTCTAACAGGGGTCGGGATGAACACTGAAGCTTTCTTT. Protein: CASSLTGVGMNTEAFF.

V and J are TRBV19 and TRBJ1-5; D remains ambiguous. Per germline, CDR1 LNHDA and CDR2 SQIVND (reference sequence). The CDR3 covers 16 residues. The V and J ends lost 7 bases and 3 bases respectively, with 19 bases between them. The CDR3 here is CASKPRFAEINQPQHF. The CDR3 coding sequence is TGTGCCAGTAAGCCCAGATTCGCAGAGATCAATCAGCCCCAGCATTTT. The variable domain in full, completed from reference TRBV19 and TRBJ1-5, reads DGGITQSPKYLFRKEGQNVTLSCEQNLNHDAMYWYRQDPGQGLRLIYYSQIVNDFQKGDIAEGYSVSREKKESFPLTVTSAQKNPTAFYLCASKPRFAEINQPQHFGDGTRLSIL.

The chain employs TRBV10-3 and TRBJ2-1; perhaps TRBD2 as D (6 bases). CDR1 and CDR2 from the germline V gene are ENHRY and SYGVKD. Trimming took 6 bases from V and 6 from J, leaving 21 bases between them. This CDR3 is 16 amino acids long. The CDR3 protein is CAIRQLWEVEGNEQFF. The DNA of the CDR3 is TGTGCCATCAGGCAGCTTTGGGAGGTCGAAGGCAATGAGCAGTTCTTC.

This chain joins TRBV30 and TRBJ1-6, with TRBD1 as a possible D gene (5 bases). From germline, CDR1 is GTSNPN and CDR2 SVGIG (reference sequence). CDR3 length: 16 amino acids. Trimming removed 0 bases from V and 6 bases from J, with 15 bases in between. The CDR3 is CAWSVGYPQGNSPLHF. DNA for the CDR3: TGTGCCTGGAGTGTAGGGTACCCGCAGGGTAATTCACCCCTCCACTTT.

The chain uses TRBV5-4 and TRBJ1-1; D is perhaps TRBD1 (6 bases). The CDR3 contains 15 residues. Trimming took off 6 bases at V and 0 bases at J, with 15 bases between the two ends. Germline V gene lookup returns CDR1 SGHNT and CDR2 YYREEE (reference sequence). CDR3 bases: TGTGCCAGCAACAACAACAGGGTCATGAACACTGAAGCTTTCTTT. Protein: CASNNNRVMNTEAFF.

The chain joins TRBV7-3 to TRBJ2-5; TRBD2 matches 12 bases. CDR3 length: 15 amino acids. The ends lost 6 bases at V and 5 bases at J; junction bases unmatched: 7. The germline CDR1 and CDR2 sequences are SGHTA and FQGTGA. The CDR3 is CASSQTSGSGETQYF. CDR3 nucleotides: TGTGCCAGCAGTCAGACTAGCGGGAGTGGTGAGACCCAGTACTTC.

This clone was seen once. V usage is TRBV6-2 or TRBV6-3 and J usage is TRBJ1-2, with D maybe TRBD1 (5 bases). The V gene's germline CDR1 is MNHEY and CDR2 SVGEGT. V lost 6 bases and J lost 4, with 12 bases in between. The CDR3 length is 13 residues. Written as DNA, the CDR3 is TGTGCCAGCAGCGAGAATGGGGGCTATGGCTACACCTTC. The encoded protein is CASSENGGYGYTF.

The V gene is TRBV29-1, the J gene TRBJ2-5; D not resolved. The CDR3 has 13 residues. Germline V CDR1 and CDR2: SQVTM, ANQGSEA. Trimming stripped 1 base from V and 5 bases from J, with 11 bases between. CDR3 residues: CSVEASHWETQYF. The DNA for the CDR3 is TGCAGCGTTGAAGCGTCCCACTGGGAGACCCAGTACTTC.

The V call is TRBV9, the J call TRBJ2-3; TRBD2 agrees at 11 bases. Germline values: CDR1 SGDLS, CDR2 YYNGEE. V lost 3 bases to trimming and J lost 4 bases; unmatched junction nucleotides: 4. This CDR3 region has 15 residues. The CDR3 loop is CASSGVAGGADTQYF. The CDR3 region has the DNA TGTGCCAGCAGCGGTGTAGCGGGAGGGGCAGATACGCAGTATTTT.

The chain carries TRBV7-2 and TRBJ2-5; D assignment may be TRBD1 or TRBD2 (5 bases each). V lost 5 bases, J lost 1 base, and 14 bases lay in between. Germline V gene sequence: CDR1 SGHTA, CDR2 FQGNSA. This CDR3 spans 15 amino acids. The DNA for the CDR3 is TGTGCCAGCAGCCGTGTCCGGGACCTCCAAGAGACCCAGTACTTC. Its translation is CASSRVRDLQETQYF. The whole variable domain, remainder taken from reference TRBV7-2 and TRBJ2-5, is GAGVSQSPSNKVTEKGKDVELRCDPISGHTALYWYRQSLGQGLEFLIYFQGNSAPDKSGLPSDRFSAERTGGSVSTLTIQRTQQEDSAVYLCASSRVRDLQETQYFGPGTRLLVL.

V usage is TRBV28 and J usage is TRBJ1-1; no clear D gene. Germline V gene data show CDR1 as MDHEN and CDR2 as SYDVKM. This CDR3 spans 14 amino acids. Trimming removed 3 bases at V and 1 base at J, with 9 bases between. CDR3 residues: CASSLGLSNTEAFF. In DNA, the CDR3 is TGTGCCAGCAGTTTGGGTCTCTCGAACACTGAAGCTTTCTTT.

This rearrangement joins TRBV6-5 to TRBJ2-7, with a weak D call TRBD1 (5 bases). The germline V gene encodes CDR1 MNHEY and CDR2 SVGAGI. Deletions cut 0 bases from V and 2 bases from J, with 11 bases between. The CDR3 is 15 amino acids. The CDR3 DNA reads TGTGCCAGCAGTTACTCCATGCCAGGGACCTACGAGCAGTACTTC. It codes for CASSYSMPGTYEQYF.

The rearrangement links TRBV2 to TRBJ1-1; the D is unclear. The V and J ends lost 6 bases and 7 bases respectively, with 9 bases between them. The germline CDR1 and CDR2 sequences are SNHLY and FYNNEI. This CDR3 spans 11 amino acids. CDR3 in DNA: TGTGCCAGCAGGACCGGGGATGAAGCTTTCTTT. Amino acids: CASRTGDEAFF.